Described below is a single TCR beta chain sequence and its context. The same CDR3 arises from other DNA sequences in this sample as well. The CDR3 covers 12 residues. V lost 3 bases, J lost 4 bases, and 7 bases lay in between. Germline lookup yields CDR1 MNHEY and CDR2 SVGEGT. This sample was taken from a study of blood T cell repertoires in COVID-19. Profiled with immunoSEQ multiplex PCR; TCRdb holds only in-frame clones, not every one. The sample records about 250,000 clones, around nine tenths being singletons. Input material: peripheral blood. This clonotype was obtained from a woman aged 35 to 49 who had recovered from COVID-19. V gene TRBV6-2 or TRBV6-3 combines with J gene TRBJ2-7; unclear D gene. The CDR3 region is CASSYGPYEQYF. As DNA, the CDR3 is TGTGCCAGCAGTTATGGGCCATACGAGCAGTACTTC.